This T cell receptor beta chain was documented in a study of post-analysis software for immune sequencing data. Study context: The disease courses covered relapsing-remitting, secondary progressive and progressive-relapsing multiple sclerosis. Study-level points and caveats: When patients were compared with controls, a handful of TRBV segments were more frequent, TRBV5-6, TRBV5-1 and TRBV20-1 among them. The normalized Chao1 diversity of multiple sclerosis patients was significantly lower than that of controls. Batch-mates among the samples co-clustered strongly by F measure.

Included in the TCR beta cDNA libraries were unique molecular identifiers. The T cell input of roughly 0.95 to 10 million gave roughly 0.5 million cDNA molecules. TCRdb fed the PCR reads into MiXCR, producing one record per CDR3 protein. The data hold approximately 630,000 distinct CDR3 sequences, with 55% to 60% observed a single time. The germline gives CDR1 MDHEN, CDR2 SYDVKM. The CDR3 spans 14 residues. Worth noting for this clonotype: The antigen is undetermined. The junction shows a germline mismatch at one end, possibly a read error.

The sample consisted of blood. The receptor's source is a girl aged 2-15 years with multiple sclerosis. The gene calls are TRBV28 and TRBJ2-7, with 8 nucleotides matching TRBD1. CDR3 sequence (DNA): TGCGCCAGCAGCTTGGGCGGACAGGGTTACGAGCAGTACTTC. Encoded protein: CASSLGGQGYEQYF.